The 10 T cell receptor beta chains reported below all come from one sample, sequenced in a study of PD-1 blockade in classical Hodgkin lymphoma. Each patient experienced a relapse that followed autologous stem cell transplantation, and brentuximab vedotin exposure varied. It was by magnetic negative selection that CD4+ T cells were purified from thawed PBMCs. The repertoire was sequenced with immunoSEQ multiplex PCR; TCRdb's copy has only in-frame clones and lacks some. Among about 12,000 clones listed, approximately 80% were seen once. The sequencing used CD4+ T cells from blood, collected at baseline. These receptors were taken from a human donor with classical Hodgkin lymphoma.

This sequence joins TRBV7-6 and TRBJ2-7; D is undetermined. The germline V gene has CDR1 SGHVS and CDR2 FNYEAQ. CDR3 length: 14 residues. The ends were cut back, 1 base at V and 4 bases at J, with 11 bases in the middle. CDR3 sequence reads: CASSLGAASYEQYF. The CDR3 coding sequence is TGTGCCAGCAGCTTAGGTGCGGCTTCGTACGAGCAGTACTTC.

The gene calls are TRBV7-8 and TRBJ2-1; D is perhaps TRBD2 (5 bases). The CDR3 spans 13 residues. Trimming pared 4 bases from V and 6 bases from J, leaving 10 bases between. The V gene's germline CDR1 is SGHVS and CDR2 FQNEAQ. The CDR3 loop reads CASSSRGSNEQFF. The CDR3 DNA is TGTGCCAGCAGCTCGCGAGGGAGCAATGAGCAGTTCTTC.

The CDR3 nucleotides are TGCGCCAGCAGTGAGTCGTGGGAGAACACTGAAGCTTTCTTT. Amino acid sequence: CASSESWENTEAFF. This chain uses TRBV10-1 with TRBJ1-1, with unresolved D. Germline CDR1 is WNHNN and CDR2 is SYGVQD (reference sequence). With 0 bases removed from V and 1 base from J, the gap between germline ends came to 6 bases. The CDR3 runs to 14 residues.

The rearrangement uses TRBV19 and TRBJ2-3; D not resolved. V lost 6 bases to trimming and J lost 4 bases, with 14 bases between them. CDR3 length: 14 amino acids. Germline CDR1 reads LNHDA; CDR2 reads SQIVND (reference sequence). DNA of the CDR3: TGTGCCAGTAGCCAAGAAATTCGCGCAGATACGCAGTATTTT. This encodes CASSQEIRADTQYF.

The chain carries TRBV6-5 and TRBJ2-5, with 10 positions matching TRBD1. The CDR3 length is 15 residues. V shed 1 base, J shed 2 bases, and the junction held 1 base outside the gene matches. Germline values: CDR1 MNHEY, CDR2 SVGAGI. DNA for the CDR3: TGTGCCAGCAGTTACTGGACAGGGGGGCAAGAGACCCAGTACTTC. This codes for CASSYWTGGQETQYF.

This rearrangement joins TRBV18 to TRBJ2-5, with D possibly matching TRBD2 (7 bases). CDR1 is KGHSH, CDR2 LQKENI, per germline. The CDR3 runs 14 residues. With 0 bases removed from V and 4 bases from J, the gap between germline ends came to 9 bases. CDR3 in DNA: TGTGCCAGCTCACCACCGGGGGGGGCAGAGACCCAGTACTTC. As protein: CASSPPGGAETQYF.

This chain uses TRBV5-5 with TRBJ1-6; the match to TRBD1 covers 9 bases. V dropped 2 bases and J dropped 9; count of bases not matched to a gene: 3. The germline V gene has CDR1 SGHKS and CDR2 YYEKEE (reference sequence). The CDR3 extends over 14 amino acids. The CDR3 sequence is CASSFDRGGSPLHF. CDR3 DNA sequence: TGTGCCAGCAGCTTCGACAGGGGGGGTTCACCCCTCCACTTT.

This clone is categorized as large. The chain combines TRBV6-1 with TRBJ1-1, with D perhaps matching TRBD1 (6 bases). The CDR3 sequence is 13 residues long. The germline CDR1 and CDR2 sequences are MNHNS and SASEGT. Trimming took 6 bases from V and 1 from J, leaving 9 bases between them. For the CDR3, the DNA is TGTGCCAGCAGAGCGGACAGGAACACTGAAGCTTTCTTT. Translating gives CASRADRNTEAFF.

This clone was observed a single time. The chain joins TRBV7-9 to TRBJ1-1; D not certain. Germline V CDR1 and CDR2: SEHNR, FQNEAQ (reference sequence). V shed 2 bases and J shed 5 bases, with 18 bases lying between them. The length of the CDR3 is 16 residues. The CDR3 here is CASSLLSGPGRTEAFF. The CDR3 region has the DNA TGTGCCAGCAGCTTATTAAGTGGTCCTGGTCGGACTGAAGCTTTCTTT.

The chain uses TRBV7-2 and TRBJ1-2, with no clear D. The CDR3 contains 17 residues. In germline, CDR1 is SGHTA, CDR2 FQGNSA. Deletions cut 1 base from V and 2 bases from J, with 17 bases between. CDR3 amino acids: CASSLVPAGVTNYGYTF. DNA for the CDR3: TGTGCCAGCAGCTTAGTTCCCGCTGGGGTAACCAACTATGGCTACACCTTC.